This T cell receptor beta chain was found in a study of OX40 agonist ivuxolimab in advanced cancers. Background on the study: Every 2 weeks, patients got intravenous ivuxolimab at one of six dose levels (0.01-10 mg/kg).

Only in-frame clones appear in the TCRdb table, and some are missing; sequencing was by immunoSEQ multiplex PCR. The sample holds 98,000 or so clones, roughly four fifths seen once. Trimming pared 1 base from V and 3 bases from J, leaving 7 bases between. CDR3 length: 13 residues. Germline CDR1 and CDR2: KGHSH and LQKENI. This receptor was identified in an adult with an advanced solid tumor such as melanoma, head and neck, liver or kidney cancer. The V gene is TRBV18, the J gene TRBJ2-7; D gene ambiguous. Source: CD4+ or CD8+ T cells sorted from blood, taken in a trial of the OX40 agonist ivuxolimab. As DNA, the CDR3 is TGTGCCAGCTCACCACAGGACGACTACGAGCAGTACTTC. It is translated as CASSPQDDYEQYF.